This T cell receptor (beta chain) came from a study of shared clonotypes between healthy human individuals. Study-wide results and caveats: The sharing of 5% to 5.5% of naive CD4 clonotypes was seen across several donors. A generally larger estimated richness was seen in naive subsets than in memory subsets.

Trimming took 1 base from V and 5 from J, leaving 11 bases between them. Per germline, CDR1 SGHTA and CDR2 FQGTGA. The CDR3 extends over 14 amino acids. On this clone itself: What it binds is unknown.

Donors were Caucasian adults residing in Nashville, Tennessee, USA. TCRdb's table, derived via immunoSEQ multiplex PCR, lists solely in-frame clones and lacks some. This repertoire shows 950,000 to 1,100,000 clones, roughly 75% found once; its top ten account for about 1.5%. The source material was memory CD4+ T cells sorted from blood. Subset here: CD45RA-negative fraction. This TCR was sampled from a man younger than 35 in good health. This sequence joins TRBV7-3 and TRBJ1-1; TRBD1 might be the D (5 bases). CDR3 residues: CASSLKTTATEAFF. The CDR3 DNA follows: TGTGCCAGCAGCTTAAAAACGACAGCTACTGAAGCTTTCTTT.